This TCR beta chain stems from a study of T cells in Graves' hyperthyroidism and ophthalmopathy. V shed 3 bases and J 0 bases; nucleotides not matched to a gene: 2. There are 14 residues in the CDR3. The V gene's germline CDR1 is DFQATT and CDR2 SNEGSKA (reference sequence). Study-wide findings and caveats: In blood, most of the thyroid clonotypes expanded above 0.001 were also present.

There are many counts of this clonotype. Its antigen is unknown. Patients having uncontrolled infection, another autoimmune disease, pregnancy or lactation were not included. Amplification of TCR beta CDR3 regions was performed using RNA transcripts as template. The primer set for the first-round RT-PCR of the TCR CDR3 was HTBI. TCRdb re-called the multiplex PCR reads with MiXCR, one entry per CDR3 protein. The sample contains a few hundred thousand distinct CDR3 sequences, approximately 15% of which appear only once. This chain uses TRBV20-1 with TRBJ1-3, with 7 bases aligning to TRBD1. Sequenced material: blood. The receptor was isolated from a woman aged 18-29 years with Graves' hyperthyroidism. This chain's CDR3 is CSASAGGSGNTIYF. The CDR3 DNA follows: TGCAGTGCTAGCGCAGGGGGCTCTGGAAACACCATATATTTT.